The entry that follows covers one T cell receptor (beta chain) sequence. CDR1 is SGHTA, CDR2 FQGNSA, per germline. With 1 base removed from V and 8 bases from J, the gap between germline ends came to 17 bases. This CDR3 region has 15 residues. These data originate in a study of blood T cells in healthy people across ages. For the second PCR, which ran for roughly 6 to 12 cycles, a sample-barcoded 5' primer and a J-beta primer mix were used. A 12-random-nucleotide template-switch adaptor tagged each cDNA molecule. Each CDR3 protein is one row after TCRdb ran MiXCR on the 5' RACE reads. This repertoire shows 700,000 or so distinct CDR3 sequences, around a fifth found once; its top ten account for around 22%.

The receptor comes from a man aged 70-80 years in good health. The rearrangement links TRBV7-2 to TRBJ1-2; possibly TRBD1 for D (5 bases). The sequenced sample was blood. The CDR3 protein is CASSLDLGRGLGYTF. CDR3 DNA: TGTGCCAGCAGCTTAGACTTGGGGCGGGGCCTGGGCTACACCTTC. Supplemented by reference TRBV7-2 and TRBJ1-2, the full variable domain reads GAGVSQSPSNKVTEKGKDVELRCDPISGHTALYWYRQSLGQGLEFLIYFQGNSAPDKSGLPSDRFSAERTGGSVSTLTIQRTQQEDSAVYLCASSLDLGRGLGYTFGSGTRLTVV.